The 10 T cell receptor beta chains below all came from one sample that was sequenced in a study of control samples from healthy donors and cancer patients. Method: immunoSEQ multiplex PCR; TCRdb's copy keeps in-frame clones and lacks some. The table lists 150,000 to 200,000 clones, around nine tenths of them singletons, with around 12% in the top ten. What was sequenced was blood. Every receptor here comes from a man aged 25 to 40 in good health.

The V gene is TRBV11-3, the J gene TRBJ2-2, with D uncertain. The germline V gene encodes CDR1 SGHNT and CDR2 YENEEA. This CDR3 region has 12 residues. V dropped 5 bases and J dropped 7 bases, with 8 bases sitting between them. CDR3 bases: TGTGCCAGCAGCCCCCCCCTCGGGGAGCTGTTTTTT. Its translation is CASSPPLGELFF. The full variable domain, its missing parts supplied by reference TRBV11-3 and TRBJ2-2, is EAGVVQSPRYKIIEKKQPVAFWCNPISGHNTLYWYLQNLGQGPELLIRYENEEAVDDSQLPKDRFSAERLKGVDSTLKIQPAELGDSAVYLCASSPPLGELFFGEGSRLTVL.

The chain links TRBV6-5 to TRBJ1-6; 7 bases match TRBD1. Per germline, CDR1 MNHEY and CDR2 SVGAGI. The CDR3 is 15 residues long. V was pared by 4 bases and J by 9 bases, with 9 bases of the junction left unmatched. The DNA of the CDR3 is TGTGCCAGCAGTTCGAGCTGGCAGGGGGGTTCACCCCTCCACTTT. It encodes CASSSSWQGGSPLHF.

The genes are TRBV28 and TRBJ2-3; D might be TRBD2 (6 bases). CDR3 size: 14 residues. Per germline, CDR1 MDHEN and CDR2 SYDVKM. DNA for the CDR3: TGTGTCGTTCGGGACTCATCCGTCACAGATACGCAGTATTTT. Amino acids: CVVRDSSVTDTQYF.

The table lists this clone with a count of one. The V call is TRBV20-1, the J call TRBJ1-2, with D hard to call. The length of the CDR3 is 11 residues. Between the trimmed V and J ends, which lost 4 bases and 2 bases, there was a span of 5 bases. The germline gives CDR1 DFQATT, CDR2 SNEGSKA (reference sequence). This CDR3 is CSAIGNYGYTF. CDR3 DNA: TGCAGTGCTATAGGGAACTATGGCTACACCTTC.

The chain links TRBV9 to TRBJ1-6; D is ambiguous. Per germline, CDR1 SGDLS and CDR2 YYNGEE. Trimming pared 4 bases from V and 5 bases from J, leaving 13 bases between. The CDR3 covers 15 residues. DNA of the CDR3: TGTGCCAGCAGCTCACCGACCGAACATAATTCACCCCTCCACTTT. It codes for CASSSPTEHNSPLHF.

The chain combines TRBV5-6 with TRBJ2-1; D is ambiguous. Germline CDR1 and CDR2: SGHDT and YYEEEE. Trimming removed 2 bases at V and 12 bases at J, with 15 bases between. The CDR3 has 13 amino acids. CDR3 amino acids: CASSLGTPKGQFF. The DNA for the CDR3 is TGTGCCAGCAGCTTAGGTACTCCCAAGGGGCAGTTCTTC.

The chain combines TRBV2 with TRBJ1-5; a weak D match, TRBD1 (5 bases). Trimming left V 1 base short and J 0 bases short, with 7 bases between. The CDR3 runs to 15 residues. The germline CDR1 and CDR2 sequences are SNHLY and FYNNEI. This chain's CDR3 is CASSEGGYSNQPQHF. As DNA, the CDR3 is TGTGCCAGCAGTGAAGGGGGCTATAGCAATCAGCCCCAGCATTTT. Complete variable domain (other parts from reference TRBV2 and TRBJ1-5): EPEVTQTPSHQVTQMGQEVILRCVPISNHLYFYWYRQILGQKVEFLVSFYNNEISEKSEIFDDQFSVERPDGSNFTLKIRSTKLEDSAMYFCASSEGGYSNQPQHFGDGTRLSIL.

The chain uses TRBV3-1 (or the pseudogene TRBV3-2) and TRBJ2-2; 7 nucleotides match TRBD1. Germline values: CDR1 LGHDT, CDR2 YNNKEL (reference sequence). This CDR3 comprises 16 residues. The V and J ends lost 1 base and 5 bases, in that order; junction bases with no gene match: 7. The DNA for the CDR3 is TGTGCCAGCAGCCAAGGGAGAGGGGGCGGAACCGGGGAGCTGTTTTTT. Its translation is CASSQGRGGGTGELFF.

V and J are TRBV6-2 or TRBV6-3 and TRBJ1-2; D possibly corresponds to TRBD1 (6 bases). There are 14 residues in the CDR3. CDR1 MNHEY and CDR2 SVGEGT come from the germline V gene. The V gene lost 2 bases and the J gene lost 4 bases, with 11 bases spanning the gap. CDR3 protein: CASSYHGRGYGYTF. Written as DNA, the CDR3 is TGTGCCAGCAGTTACCACGGCAGGGGCTATGGCTACACCTTC.

The chain uses TRBV4-2 and TRBJ2-7; D remains unclear. This CDR3 has 14 residues. Germline CDR1 LGHNA, CDR2 YNFKEQ. Trimming removed 4 bases at V and 4 bases at J, with 14 bases between. The CDR3 DNA is TGTGCCAGCAGCCTTGGCGATCAACTTTACGAGCAGTACTTC. Its translation: CASSLGDQLYEQYF.